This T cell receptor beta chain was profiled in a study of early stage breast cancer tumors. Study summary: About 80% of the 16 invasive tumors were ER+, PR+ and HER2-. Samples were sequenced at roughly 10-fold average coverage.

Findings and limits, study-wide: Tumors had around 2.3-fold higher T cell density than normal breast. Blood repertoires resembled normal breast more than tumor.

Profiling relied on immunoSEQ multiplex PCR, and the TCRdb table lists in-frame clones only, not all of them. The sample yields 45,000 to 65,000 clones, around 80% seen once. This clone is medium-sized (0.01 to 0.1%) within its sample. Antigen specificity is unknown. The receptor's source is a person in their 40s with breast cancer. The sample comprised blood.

The CDR3 bases are TGTGCCAGTAGTATAGGCTCAGGGAACTATGGCTACACCTTC. This codes for CASSIGSGNYGYTF. V and J are TRBV19 and TRBJ1-2, with D possibly TRBD1 on 5 matching bases. The CDR3 sequence is 14 residues long. V dropped 1 base and J dropped 2 bases, with 8 bases sitting between them. CDR1 and CDR2 from the germline V gene are LNHDA and SQIVND (reference sequence).